This T cell receptor beta chain was captured by sequencing in a study of shared clonotypes between healthy human individuals (dated by TCRdb to 2020 to 2022). In terms of the full investigation: The cohort included three men and a couple of women between 18 and 49 years of age. Leukapheresis yielded between about 0.85 and 9.5 billion PBMCs per donor. For each donor, CD4 naive and CD4 memory were each run on three plates, CD8 naive on two plates, and CD8 memory on one plate. To increase sequencing depth and limit assay-specific biases, TCR repertoire library preparation and sequencing were carried out by different laboratories using diverse techniques. Blood TCR repertoires of four to six healthy adults were deeply sequenced to estimate repertoire size and the extent of clonotype sharing between individuals. What the work shows at the level of the full study, not this receptor alone: Incomplete sequencing was indicated by rarefaction of sorted-subset datasets, despite the large sequencing depth. The genetic and exposure-history diversity represented was limited by the small number of donors. Compared with non-shared clonotypes, the clonotypes found in all four sorted-subset donors had higher generation probabilities. Across a handful of donors, roughly 5% of naive CD4, 3% to 4% of naive CD8, under 2.5% of memory CD4, and 0.3% to 0.45% of memory CD8 clonotypes were shared. Pairwise subsampling indicated that sequencing depth was expected to affect the degree of clonotype sharing among donors. Sampling was restricted to blood, and TCR repertoires in tissues likely differ from the TCR repertoires found in blood. Larger estimated clonotype richness was generally found for naive subsets than for memory subsets.

In the case of this clone: Its recognized antigen is unknown. Base qualities were left out, and no much larger clone turns up one base away.

The donors were healthy, HIV-negative adults with no recently reported acute infections or vaccinations. Only Caucasian adults living in Nashville, Tennessee, USA were represented among the donors. Magnetic negative selection was used to enrich CD4+ T cells, after which naive cells were positively selected on CD45RA and the negative fraction became the memory subset. Blood was obtained by leukapheresis, after which PBMCs were separated by Ficoll-Histopaque density gradient centrifugation and cryopreserved in liquid nitrogen vapor phase. Analytical flow cytometry was used to check the purity and quantity of each magnetically sorted T cell population. Genomic DNA was isolated from every sorted fraction and measured by UV absorbance on a Nanodrop 2000c. TCR CDR3 regions were amplified from genomic DNA by multiplex PCR using the deep immunoSEQ assay. Extracted genomic DNA from each cell subset was distributed evenly across all wells of several immunoSEQ 96-well plates, and each plate was treated as a replicate. For sorted subsets, 150 to 200 ng genomic DNA, equal to 30,000 to 35,000 T cell genomes, was loaded into each replicate PCR. Purified libraries were measured with a Qubit 3.0 fluorometer, size-checked on a Bioanalyzer 2100, and measured again with the KAPA Library Quantification kit. A separate single-read 150-cycle Illumina NextSeq 550 flow cell was used to sequence each immunoSEQ 96-well plate. Concerning the study's data processing: Because only junctional sequences without quality scores were contained in the immunoSEQ output, filtering matching that applied to full-length reads could not be performed. Sequences were annotated with PyIR, a Python wrapper for IgBLAST v1.9, using IMGT germline references to assign V/J genes and CDR3. Reads with weak V/J assignments (E-value above 1e-6), missing CDR3, stop codons, out-of-frame junctions, or ambiguous translated residues were removed. V3J clonotypes were defined by identical inferred V gene, J gene, and CDR3 amino acid sequence. The percentage overlap between two repertoires was calculated by dividing the number of shared unique clonotypes by the size of the smaller repertoire. RTK rarefaction, the Chao1 estimator, and Recon v2.1 estimates of unobserved clonotypes were used to assess repertoire richness. OLGA was used to compute generation probabilities for all TCRbeta clonotypes that the gDNA method yielded from a handful of donors. The table comes from immuneACCESS by way of TCRdb, which keeps in-frame sequences with V and J called. Part of the clones is missing from these tables; in studies checked, under half for an unresolved V gene and the rest for unknown reasons. V and J calls and clone size come straight from that table; D and trimming were deduced from the DNA. Recorded for this sample are 1.4 million or so clones; roughly 98.5% of them occurred a single time. Approximately 0.38% of the sample is in the top ten clones.

The CDR1 and CDR2 encoded by the germline V gene (reference sequence) are LNHNV and YYDKDF. V is trimmed back by 3 bases and J by 3 bases, and the junction contains 7 bases that no gene match accounts for. The CDR3 sequence holds 16 residues, the cysteine and phenylalanine included. Only CDR3 DNA remains: 48 bases, in frame from the first base. Input material: naive CD4+ T cells sorted from blood. The cell subset or site label here, explained by the study, means: CD45RA+ positively selected. The receptor was derived from a man between 25 and 39 years old in good health. This receptor chain uses TRBV15 and TRBJ1-2; 10 central bases correspond to TRBD1. The CDR3 loop reads CATSSRRDRGDYGYTF. The DNA is as follows: TGTGCCACCAGCAGTCGCCGGGACAGGGGAGACTATGGCTACACCTTC.